A selection of T cell receptor beta chains follows, all from one sample in a study of T-cell memory formation after mild COVID-19. TCRdb used MiXCR to reprocess the 5' RACE reads, holding one entry per CDR3 protein. The data show around 130,000 distinct CDR3 sequences, with approximately 15% seen just once and around 4.8% held by the top ten. The sample comprised PBMCs or a T cell subset sorted from them (not recorded which). The origin of the receptors is a man younger than 30 who had mild COVID-19 (a few samples of this study predate the infection). Cell type and time point are not known. Each CDR3 is given with its conserved first and last residue. A D gene is named only where the DNA matches it firmly. Expanded clones are given a class, and other clones once, few, many or no size at all.

CDR3aa	CDR3nt	d_gene	abundance	v_gene	j_gene
CASSPNGRNYGYTF	TGTGCCAGCAGCCCTAACGGGCGTAACTATGGCTACACCTTC	NA	few	TRBV12-3/TRBV12-4	TRBJ1-2
CASSLGGKPQHF	TGTGCCAGCAGCTTAGGGGGGAAGCCCCAGCATTTT	NA	NA	TRBV7-9	TRBJ1-5
CASSDTGGLETQYF	TGTGCCAGCAGCGATACAGGGGGTTTAGAGACCCAGTACTTC	TRBD1	many	TRBV7-2	TRBJ2-5
CASSLGDSGPYNEQFF	TGCGCCAGCAGCTTGGGGGACTCAGGCCCCTACAATGAGCAGTTCTTC	NA	few	TRBV5-1	TRBJ2-1
CATSRASGRYQETQYF	TGTGCCACCAGCAGGGCCAGCGGTCGATACCAAGAGACCCAGTACTTC	NA	few	TRBV15	TRBJ2-5
CASSESGTSYEQYF	TGTGCCAGCAGTGAATCTGGGACGTCCTACGAGCAGTACTTC	NA	few	TRBV25-1	TRBJ2-7
CASSTTDRGLANEQFF	TGTGCCAGCAGTACCACGGACAGGGGGCTTGCGAATGAGCAGTTCTTC	TRBD1	NA	TRBV6-6	TRBJ2-1
CASSQDQGSSGANVLTF	TGTGCCAGCAGCCAAGACCAGGGGAGCTCTGGGGCCAACGTCCTGACTTTC	NA	NA	TRBV4-2	TRBJ2-6
CASRRTVAGANVLTF	TGTGCCAGCAGGCGAACGGTGGCTGGGGCCAACGTCCTGACTTTC	NA	few	TRBV6-5	TRBJ2-6
CASSVTDRGGTEAFF	TGTGCCAGCAGCGTAACTGACAGGGGTGGAACTGAAGCTTTCTTT	TRBD1	few	TRBV7-9	TRBJ1-1
CSARDRTVNTEAFF	TGCAGTGCTAGAGACCGGACAGTGAACACTGAAGCTTTCTTT	NA	NA	TRBV20-1	TRBJ1-1
CAISAAGTKKETQYF	TGTGCCATCAGTGCCGCCGGGACTAAGAAAGAGACCCAGTACTTC	TRBD2	NA	TRBV10-3	TRBJ2-5
CASSLTGALSTQYF	TGTGCCAGCAGCTTGACAGGGGCCCTGTCGACCCAGTACTTC	TRBD1	many	TRBV5-6	TRBJ2-5
CASNLGLAANGGELFF	TGCGCCAGCAACCTCGGGTTAGCGGCAAATGGGGGGGAGCTGTTTTTT	NA	few	TRBV4-3	TRBJ2-2
CASRRTDTQYF	TGTGCCAGCAGGCGCACAGATACGCAGTATTTT	NA	NA	TRBV28	TRBJ2-3
CATFDAGGAEAFF	TGTGCCACGTTCGACGCGGGAGGCGCTGAAGCTTTCTTT	NA	NA	TRBV28	TRBJ1-1
CASSVAGDPGVEAFF	TGTGCCAGCAGCGTAGCCGGGGACCCCGGGGTTGAAGCTTTCTTT	NA	few	TRBV9	TRBJ1-1
CASSYGGTNEKLFF	TGTGCCAGCAGTTACGGGGGGACTAATGAAAAACTGTTTTTT	NA	few	TRBV6-5	TRBJ1-4
CASSARVEADTQYF	TGTGCCAGCAGCGCACGGGTCGAGGCAGATACGCAGTATTTT	NA	many	TRBV9	TRBJ2-3
CASSVDGRQETQYF	TGTGCCAGCAGCGTAGACGGAAGACAAGAGACCCAGTACTTC	NA	NA	TRBV9	TRBJ2-5
CASSFPGGNIQYF	TGTGCCAGCAGTTTTCCTGGGGGAAACATTCAGTACTTC	NA	NA	TRBV12-3/TRBV12-4	TRBJ2-4
CSAGTNTGELFF	TGCTCCGCGGGTACGAACACCGGGGAGCTGTTTTTT	NA	many	TRBV7-8	TRBJ2-2
CASSLAGGNGYGYTF	TGCGCCAGCAGCTTGGCAGGGGGCAATGGCTATGGCTACACCTTC	TRBD1	few	TRBV5-1	TRBJ1-2
CASSVRGKLFF	TGTGCCAGCAGCGTTAGGGGAAAACTGTTTTTT	NA	NA	TRBV6-2/TRBV6-3	TRBJ1-4